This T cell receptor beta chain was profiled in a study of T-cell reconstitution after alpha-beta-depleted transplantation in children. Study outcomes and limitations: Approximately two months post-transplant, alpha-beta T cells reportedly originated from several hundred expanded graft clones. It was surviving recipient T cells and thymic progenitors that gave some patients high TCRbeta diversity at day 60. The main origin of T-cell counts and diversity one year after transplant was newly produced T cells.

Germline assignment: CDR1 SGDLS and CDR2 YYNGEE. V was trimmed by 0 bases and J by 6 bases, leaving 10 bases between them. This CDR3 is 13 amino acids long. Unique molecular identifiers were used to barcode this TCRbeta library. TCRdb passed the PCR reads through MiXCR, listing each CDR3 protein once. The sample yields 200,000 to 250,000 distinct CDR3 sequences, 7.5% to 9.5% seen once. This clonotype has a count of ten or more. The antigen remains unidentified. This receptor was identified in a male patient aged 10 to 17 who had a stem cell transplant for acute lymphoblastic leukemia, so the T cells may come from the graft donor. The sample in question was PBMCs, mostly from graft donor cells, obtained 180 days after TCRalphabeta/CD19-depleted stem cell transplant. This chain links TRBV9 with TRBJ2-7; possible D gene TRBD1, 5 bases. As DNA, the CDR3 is TGTGCCAGCAGCGTAGGTGTGGGGCTCGAGCAGTACTTC. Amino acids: CASSVGVGLEQYF.